These 13 T cell receptor beta chains originate from one sample sequenced in a study of T-cell reconstitution after alpha-beta-depleted transplantation in children (dated by TCRdb to 2016 to 2017). The label giving this sample's treatment or condition can be read as: allogeneic hematopoietic cell transplantation with graft depleted of TCRalphabeta T cells and CD19 B cells. Library construction relied on PCR. Data came from an Illumina HiSeq 2500. To normalize quantification of the TCRbeta repertoire, the TCR libraries were built with molecular barcoding that relied on unique molecular identifiers. TCRdb cleaned the public reads at Q25 with fastp, built clones with MiXCR and kept in-frame beta chains. Rows are unified per CDR3 protein, each entry keeping the most common DNA and genes. Across this sample there are 700,000 to 850,000 distinct CDR3 sequences, with approximately 15% seen only once. In total, the top ten clones hold about 5% of the sample.

The input for sequencing was PBMCs, mostly from graft donor cells, taken 360 days after TCRalphabeta/CD19-depleted stem cell transplant. The receptors stem from a male patient younger than 18 who had a stem cell transplant for acute lymphoblastic leukemia, so the T cells may come from the graft donor.

This chain's CDR3 is CASSYQREGRTQYF. CDR3 in DNA: TGTGCCAGCAGTTACCAGCGGGAGGGCCGAACGCAGTATTTT. The rearrangement links TRBV6-5 to TRBJ2-3; 10 bases fit TRBD2. The germline gives CDR1 MNHEY, CDR2 SVGAGI. With V trimmed by 2 bases and J by 9 bases, 5 bases remained unmatched. The CDR3 consists of 14 residues.

A word on this clonotype: One base away lies a much larger clone, so this may be a sequencing read error. The CDR3 does not close with the conserved phenylalanine or tryptophan, likely indicating a read error. This rearrangement joins TRBV18 to TRBJ1-1, with unresolved D. The V end was cut by 6 bases, the J end by 7 bases, with 9 bases between. From germline, CDR1 is KGHSH and CDR2 LQKENI. The CDR3 runs to 11 residues. The CDR3 here is CASSDWGEAFS. For the CDR3, the DNA is TGTGCCAGCTCTGACTGGGGTGAAGCTTTCTCT.

This clonotype was recorded many times. The rearrangement joins TRBV5-6 to TRBJ2-1; 12 nucleotides align to TRBD2. CDR1 is SGHDT and CDR2 is YYEEEE in the germline V gene. CDR3 size: 14 residues. V shed 3 bases and J 7 bases; nucleotides not matched to a gene: 2. CDR3 sequence reads: CASSSTSGSNEQFF. The CDR3 nucleotides read TGTGCCAGCAGCTCGACTAGCGGGAGTAATGAGCAGTTCTTC.

CDR3: CASGRDRGYETQYF. The CDR3 coding sequence is TGTGCCAGCGGCCGGGACAGGGGCTATGAGACCCAGTACTTC. The chain is built from TRBV5-4 and TRBJ2-5, with TRBD1 matching 10 bases. CDR1 is SGHNT, CDR2 YYREEE, per germline (reference sequence). The CDR3 sequence is 14 residues long. Trimming removed 7 bases from V and 5 bases from J; junction bases left unmatched: 8. The entire variable domain, with the rest obtained from reference TRBV5-4 and TRBJ2-5, is as follows: ETGVTQSPTHLIKTRGQQVTLRCSSQSGHNTVSWYQQALGQGPQFIFQYYREEENGRGNFPPRFSGLQFPNYSSELNVNALELDDSALYLCASGRDRGYETQYFGPGTRLLVL.

The V and J genes are TRBV9 and TRBJ2-6; possible D gene TRBD1, 6 bases. V lost 4 bases to trimming and J lost 3 bases, with 11 bases between them. This CDR3 has 15 amino acids. From germline, CDR1 is SGDLS and CDR2 YYNGEE. The DNA of the CDR3 is TGTGCCAGCAGCCAGACAGGCGATGGGGCCAACGTCCTGACTTTC. It encodes CASSQTGDGANVLTF.

The chain couples TRBV27 to TRBJ2-3; the D gene is possibly TRBD1 (6 bases). The length of the CDR3 is 14 residues. V lost 2 bases to trimming and J lost 6 bases, with 12 bases between them. Germline CDR1 and CDR2: MNHEY and SMNVEV (reference sequence). CDR3 nucleotides: TGTGCCAGCAGTTTAGACAGGTTCGAGGATACGCAGTATTTT. Its protein is CASSLDRFEDTQYF.

This clonotype has just a few counts. The rearrangement links TRBV20-1 to TRBJ2-7; 8 nucleotides match TRBD2. The CDR3 covers 16 residues. The trim removed 0 bases at V and 4 bases at J, leaving 11 bases unmatched. Germline V gene data show CDR1 as DFQATT and CDR2 as SNEGSKA (reference sequence). The CDR3 DNA reads as TGCAGTGCTAGAGATCTGGCATCGGGGGGGATATACGAGCAGTACTTC. Its translation: CSARDLASGGIYEQYF.

This clonotype came up a few times. The chain couples TRBV19 to TRBJ2-3; D is ambiguous. The CDR3 has 12 amino acids. Trimming stripped 7 bases from V and 1 base from J, with 6 bases between. CDR1 is LNHDA and CDR2 is SQIVND in the germline V gene (reference sequence). The CDR3 DNA is TGTGCCAGTAATGGGGGCACAGATACGCAGTATTTT. Translated: CASNGGTDTQYF. The complete variable domain, with remaining parts taken from reference TRBV19 and TRBJ2-3, reads DGGITQSPKYLFRKEGQNVTLSCEQNLNHDAMYWYRQDPGQGLRLIYYSQIVNDFQKGDIAEGYSVSREKKESFPLTVTSAQKNPTAFYLCASNGGTDTQYFGPGTRLTVL.

The chain joins TRBV29-1 to TRBJ2-3; 10 bases are shared with TRBD2. Trimming took 7 bases from V and 4 from J; bases not matched to a gene: 14. CDR1 SQVTM and CDR2 ANQGSEA come from the germline V gene. The CDR3 contains 16 residues. CDR3 sequence: CSGTHQAGGEADTQYF. As DNA, the CDR3 is TGCAGCGGTACTCATCAAGCGGGAGGGGAGGCAGATACGCAGTATTTT.

V usage is TRBV19 and J usage is TRBJ1-4; weak D call: TRBD1 (5 bases). V was pared by 5 bases and J by 1 base, with 11 bases between. The CDR3 is made up of 15 amino acids. CDR1 and CDR2 (germline): LNHDA, SQIVND (reference sequence). The CDR3 loop reads CASSPDRRTNEKLFF. CDR3 DNA: TGTGCCAGTAGTCCCGACAGAAGAACTAATGAAAAACTGTTTTTT.

This clonotype was found a few times. The chain employs TRBV10-2 and TRBJ2-7; 12 bases line up with TRBD2. With V trimmed by 1 base and J by 6 bases, 7 bases remained unmatched. CDR3 length equals 16 residues. The germline gives CDR1 WSHSY, CDR2 SAAADI. This chain's CDR3 is CASSEWPSGRGAEQYF. DNA of the CDR3: TGCGCCAGCAGTGAGTGGCCTAGCGGGAGGGGGGCCGAGCAGTACTTC.

This clonotype was detected a few times. The chain couples TRBV7-9 to TRBJ2-7, with 11 bases fitting TRBD2. The junction had 14 bases not matched to a gene; V was cut back by 2 bases and J by 5 bases. This CDR3 is 18 amino acids long. CDR1 and CDR2 (germline): SEHNR, FQNEAQ (reference sequence). The DNA of the CDR3 is TGTGCCAGCAGCTTAAGCCCGGTAACTAGCGGGAGTCGGCACGAGCAGTACTTC. It encodes CASSLSPVTSGSRHEQYF. Using reference TRBV7-9 and TRBJ2-7 for the parts outside the CDR3, the full variable domain is DTGVSQNPRHKITKRGQNVTFRCDPISEHNRLYWYRQTLGQGPEFLTYFQNEAQLEKSRLLSDRFSAERPKGSFSTLEIQRTEQGDSAMYLCASSLSPVTSGSRHEQYFGPGTRLTVT.

This clonotype was found a few times. The V call is TRBV25-1, the J call TRBJ2-2, with 10 bases aligning to TRBD2. V lost 1 base to trimming and J lost 4 bases; unmatched junction nucleotides: 12. The CDR3 runs to 19 residues. Germline V lookup: CDR1 MGHDK, CDR2 SYGVNS. The CDR3 DNA follows: TGTGCCAGCAGTGAATCTCTTTCTCCGGGACTAGCGATCACCGGGGAGCTGTTTTTT. It yields the protein CASSESLSPGLAITGELFF.